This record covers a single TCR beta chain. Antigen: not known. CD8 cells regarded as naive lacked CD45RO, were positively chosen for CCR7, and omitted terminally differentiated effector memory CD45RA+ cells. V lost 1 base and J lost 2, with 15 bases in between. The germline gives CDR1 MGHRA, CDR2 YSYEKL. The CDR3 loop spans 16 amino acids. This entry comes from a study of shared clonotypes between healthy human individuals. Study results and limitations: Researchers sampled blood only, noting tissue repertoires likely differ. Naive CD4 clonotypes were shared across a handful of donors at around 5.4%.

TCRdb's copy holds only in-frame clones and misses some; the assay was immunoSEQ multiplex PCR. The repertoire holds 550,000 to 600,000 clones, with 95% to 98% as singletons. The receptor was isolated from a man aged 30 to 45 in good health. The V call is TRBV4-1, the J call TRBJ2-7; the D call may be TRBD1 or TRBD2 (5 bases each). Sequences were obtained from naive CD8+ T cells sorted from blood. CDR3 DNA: TGCGCCAGCAGCCAAGGGGGAAAGGGACGGACCTACGAGCAGTACTTC. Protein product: CASSQGGKGRTYEQYF.